This record looks at one T cell receptor (beta chain) sequence and its context. The entry originates in a study of blood T cell repertoires in COVID-19. Data came from immunoSEQ multiplex PCR; TCRdb stores just in-frame clones and leaves some out. The table shows about 290,000 clones, with around nine tenths occurring only once. Germline V lookup: CDR1 MDHEN, CDR2 SYDVKM. This CDR3 contains 12 residues. The chain has TRBV28 and TRBJ1-2; 7 bases agree with TRBD1. The material sequenced was peripheral blood. The receptor comes from a man aged 35-49 years with acute or convalescent COVID-19. CDR3 sequence: CACEQGNYGYTF. The CDR3 nucleotides read TGTGCGTGCGAACAGGGGAACTATGGCTACACCTTC.